The rows below give T cell receptor beta chains drawn from one sample of a study of blood T cells in healthy people across ages. Using its own MiXCR run on the 5' RACE reads, TCRdb lists one record per CDR3 protein. The sample holds approximately 600,000 distinct CDR3 sequences, 58% seen once. Specimen: blood. All receptors derive from a man in his fifties or sixties in good health. Each CDR3 is given with its conserved first and last residue. D genes are given only for firm matches. Clone size is shown for a subset of rows, as once, few, many or a class of expanded clone.

d_gene	j_gene	v_gene	abundance	CDR3aa	CDR3nt
-	TRBJ1-2	TRBV4-1	many	CASSQDLNSPGYTF	TGCGCCAGCAGCCAAGATTTGAACAGCCCGGGCTACACCTTC
-	TRBJ2-5	TRBV4-1	-	CASSQGGATEQYF	TGCGCCAGCAGCCAAGGCGGGGCGACTGAGCAGTACTTC
-	TRBJ2-1	TRBV7-8	few	CASSLGRGSPKGYNEQFF	TGTGCCAGCAGCTTGGGCAGAGGGTCTCCAAAAGGCTACAATGAGCAGTTCTTC
-	TRBJ2-5	TRBV29-1	few	CSVAKSGETQYF	TGCAGCGTTGCGAAATCGGGAGAGACCCAGTACTTC
-	TRBJ2-5	TRBV3-1	-	CASSRSDYYQETQYF	TGTGCCAGCAGCCGGTCCGATTATTACCAAGAGACCCAGTACTTC
-	TRBJ2-7	TRBV12-3/TRBV12-4	-	CASSPNYEQYF	TGTGCCAGCAGTCCCAACTACGAGCAGTACTTC
TRBD1	TRBJ2-5	TRBV24-1	-	CATSDLGAGGEETQYF	TGTGCCACCAGTGATTTGGGGGCAGGGGGAGAAGAGACCCAGTACTTC
TRBD1	TRBJ2-1	TRBV7-2	-	CASSPDRVGNEQFF	TGTGCCAGCAGCCCCGACAGGGTAGGCAATGAGCAGTTCTTC
TRBD1	TRBJ1-2	TRBV4-1	-	CASSPDRDPNYGYTF	TGCGCCAGCAGCCCCGACAGGGATCCTAACTATGGCTACACCTTC
TRBD2	TRBJ2-6	TRBV4-2	-	CASRQDMVERESGANVLTF	TGTGCCAGCCGCCAAGATATGGTGGAGCGGGAGTCTGGGGCCAACGTCCTGACTTTC
TRBD1	TRBJ2-7	TRBV6-2/TRBV6-3	-	CASSSRHSPQGPYEQYF	TGTGCCAGCAGTTCCCGGCACTCGCCACAGGGGCCCTACGAGCAGTACTTC
-	TRBJ1-5	TRBV9	-	CASSPAPDQPQHF	TGTGCCAGCAGCCCCGCTCCGGATCAGCCCCAGCATTTT
-	TRBJ1-2	TRBV6-1	few	CASSEGVGLPALYGYTF	TGTGCCAGCAGTGAAGGAGTAGGGCTACCGGCCCTTTATGGCTACACCTTC
-	TRBJ1-4	TRBV7-2	-	CASILLGEKLFF	TGTGCCAGCATCTTATTAGGAGAAAAACTGTTTTTT
-	TRBJ2-7	TRBV5-1	few	CASSLALDRTYEQYF	TGCGCCAGCAGCTTGGCCCTCGACAGGACCTACGAGCAGTACTTC
TRBD2	TRBJ2-7	TRBV14	-	CASSQDWGTTINEQYF	TGTGCCAGCAGCCAAGATTGGGGGACTACTATCAACGAGCAGTACTTC
-	TRBJ1-2	TRBV3-1	-	CASSQDGPRGYTF	TGTGCCAGCAGCCAAGATGGGCCACGGGGCTACACCTTC
-	TRBJ1-2	TRBV12-3/TRBV12-4	once	CASSSQDRNYGYTF	TGTGCCAGCAGTTCTCAAGACAGGAACTATGGCTACACCTTC
TRBD1	TRBJ2-7	TRBV2	-	CASSVGGQGDEQYF	TGTGCCAGCAGTGTCGGGGGACAGGGAGACGAGCAGTACTTC
TRBD2	TRBJ2-5	TRBV7-2	few	CASSLVPSTSGLLAQYF	TGTGCCAGCAGCTTAGTGCCCTCGACTAGCGGGCTCTTGGCCCAGTACTTC
-	TRBJ2-7	TRBV9	-	CASSVRAGATYEQYF	TGTGCCAGCAGCGTAAGGGCAGGGGCGACCTACGAGCAGTACTTC
-	TRBJ2-7	TRBV6-2/TRBV6-3	few	CASSYSGRGYEQYF	TGTGCCAGCAGTTACTCAGGGCGGGGTTACGAGCAGTACTTC
-	TRBJ2-7	TRBV29-1	-	CSVEAGREQYF	TGCAGCGTTGAAGCGGGGCGCGAGCAGTACTTC
TRBD1	TRBJ2-3	TRBV12-3/TRBV12-4	once	CATRDSSTDTQYF	TGTGCCACCAGGGACAGCAGCACAGATACGCAGTATTTT
-	TRBJ2-6	TRBV20-1	-	CSARERGNDWRFTSGANVLTF	TGCAGTGCTAGAGAGAGAGGGAATGACTGGAGATTCACCTCTGGGGCCAACGTCCTGACTTTC